These 25 T cell receptor beta chains came from one sample sequenced in a study of CXCR3-negative and CXCR3-positive naive CD8 T cells. With UMI labels, 5' RACE was used to prepare the TRB cDNA libraries. For each CDR3 protein, TCRdb gives one entry from its re-call of the 5' RACE reads, without DNA. The sample has about 58,000 distinct CDR3 sequences; the top ten hold 0.42%. Sequencing used naive CXCR3- CD8+ T cells from blood. Stated subset: CD45RO-CCR7+CD27+CD95- naive CD8+ T cells lacking CXCR3 (TNR3-). The receptors originated from a human donor in good health. Some clones in this sample may be carry-over from other donors' samples.

The chain combines TRBV5-8 with TRBJ2-7; the D call of TRBD1 rests on TCRdb alone, since no DNA is present to check it. The length of the CDR3 is 16 residues. Germline CDR1 SGHTS, CDR2 YDEGEE. CDR3 residues: CASSLLRTGGVYEQYF.

V usage is TRBV7-9 and J usage is TRBJ2-7; the D call from TCRdb, TRBD1, cannot be confirmed without DNA. Germline V gene data show CDR1 as SEHNR and CDR2 as FQNEAQ (reference sequence). The CDR3 is made up of 13 amino acids. The CDR3 reads CASSPTLKDEQYF.

The rearrangement joins TRBV25-1 to TRBJ2-5. The germline V gene has CDR1 MGHDK and CDR2 SYGVNS. This CDR3 contains 15 residues. CDR3 in amino acids: CASSEFRHYQETQYF.

J is TRBJ1-1 and V is TRBV7-8; TCRdb's assignment of TRBD1 cannot be checked, as there is no DNA. There are 14 residues in the CDR3. Germline CDR1 is SGHVS and CDR2 is FQNEAQ. CDR3 loop: CASSLGGSNTEAFF. The entire variable domain, with the rest obtained from reference TRBV7-8 and TRBJ1-1, is as follows: GAGVSQSPRYKVAKRGQDVALRCDPISGHVSLFWYQQALGQGPEFLTYFQNEAQLDKSGLPSDRFFAERPEGSVSTLKIQRTQQEDSAVYLCASSLGGSNTEAFFGQGTRLTVV.

The genes are TRBV12-3 or TRBV12-4 and TRBJ2-7; TCRdb names TRBD1, which stays unverified in the absence of DNA. This CDR3 region has 17 residues. The CDR3 protein is CASSQRDRRSDPYEQYF.

V and J are TRBV12-3 or TRBV12-4 and TRBJ2-2; TCRdb returns TRBD1, unconfirmable since there is no DNA. This CDR3 spans 16 amino acids. The CDR3 reads CASSPRQGAIPGELFF.

The chain joins TRBV6-1 to TRBJ1-1; lacking DNA, the TRBD1 call made by TCRdb goes unchecked. The CDR3 runs 14 residues. The V gene's germline CDR1 is MNHNS and CDR2 SASEGT. Here the CDR3 reads CASIRWGAMGGAFF.

The chain uses TRBV6-1 and TRBJ2-3; no DNA is available, so the TRBD1 call from TCRdb remains unchecked. The CDR3 has 16 residues. The germline V gene has CDR1 MNHNS and CDR2 SASEGT. The CDR3 protein is CASSEGNRGTTDTQYF.

The chain combines TRBV20-1 with TRBJ2-3; checking the TCRdb D call of TRBD2 is not possible without DNA. Germline V CDR1 and CDR2: DFQATT, SNEGSKA (reference sequence). The CDR3 runs 16 residues. CDR3 sequence: CSARDGSGGETDTQYF.

This chain uses TRBV29-1 with TRBJ1-2; the D gene TCRdb calls, TRBD1, cannot be checked with no DNA. This CDR3 region has 13 residues. Germline V CDR1 and CDR2: SQVTM, ANQGSEA. CDR3 residues: CSVEDRDRYGYTF.

CDR3: CASSPGLPALYEQYF. The chain uses TRBV7-2 and TRBJ2-7; TCRdb outputs TRBD2, but without DNA this stays unchecked. This CDR3 spans 15 amino acids. Per the germline V gene, CDR1 is SGHTA and CDR2 is FQGNSA. Full variable domain (missing parts from reference TRBV7-2 and TRBJ2-7): GAGVSQSPSNKVTEKGKDVELRCDPISGHTALYWYRQSLGQGLEFLIYFQGNSAPDKSGLPSDRFSAERTGGSVSTLTIQRTQQEDSAVYLCASSPGLPALYEQYFGPGTRLTVT.

The chain couples TRBV7-6 to TRBJ2-5; the TCRdb call, TRBD1, lacks DNA for checking. Per the germline V gene, CDR1 is SGHVS and CDR2 is FNYEAQ. This CDR3 has 12 amino acids. CDR3 amino acids: CASSLTRETQYF. Combining the CDR3 with reference TRBV7-6 and TRBJ2-5 gives the whole variable domain GAGVSQSPRYKVTKRGQDVALRCDPISGHVSLYWYRQALGQGPEFLTYFNYEAQQDKSGLPNDRFSAERPEGSISTLTIQRTEQRDSAMYRCASSLTRETQYFGPGTRLLVL.

The V gene is TRBV29-1, the J gene TRBJ2-1; the TRBD2 assignment by TCRdb is unverifiable without DNA. The CDR3 sequence is 14 residues long. Germline CDR1 is SQVTM and CDR2 is ANQGSEA. CDR3 sequence: CSVDRLAGYNEQFF.

This rearrangement joins TRBV20-1 to TRBJ2-7; TCRdb names TRBD2, which stays unverified in the absence of DNA. The CDR3 is made up of 16 amino acids. Germline-derived CDR1 and CDR2 are DFQATT and SNEGSKA (reference sequence). CDR3 loop: CSARESRAGVSYEQYF.

This chain links TRBV7-9 with TRBJ1-2; TCRdb lists TRBD1, though no DNA is available to test this call. CDR1 and CDR2 (germline): SEHNR, FQNEAQ (reference sequence). The CDR3 runs 14 residues. CDR3 residues: CASSPGQTFYGYTF. The entire variable domain, with the rest obtained from reference TRBV7-9 and TRBJ1-2, is as follows: DTGVSQNPRHKITKRGQNVTFRCDPISEHNRLYWYRQTLGQGPEFLTYFQNEAQLEKSRLLSDRFSAERPKGSFSTLEIQRTEQGDSAMYLCASSPGQTFYGYTFGSGTRLTVV.

This chain joins TRBV20-1 and TRBJ2-7. The CDR3 covers 15 residues. Per the germline V gene, CDR1 is DFQATT and CDR2 is SNEGSKA (reference sequence). CDR3 protein: CSARGYMMLAVEQYF.

This chain links TRBV3-1 with TRBJ2-3; absent DNA, TCRdb's TRBD1 call cannot be checked. In germline, CDR1 is LGHDT, CDR2 YNNKEL (reference sequence). The CDR3 contains 15 residues. The chain's CDR3 is CASSSTGVGTDTQYF.

The V call is TRBV12-3 or TRBV12-4, the J call TRBJ2-3; as DNA is missing, the TRBD1 call by TCRdb cannot be tested. The CDR3 loop spans 15 amino acids. The chain's CDR3 is CASSFWGGGTDTQYF.

The CDR3: CASSLPRDRPEDTQYF. V is TRBV7-2 and J is TRBJ2-3; TCRdb's assignment of TRBD1 cannot be checked, as there is no DNA. The CDR3 runs 16 residues. Germline lookup yields CDR1 SGHTA and CDR2 FQGNSA. Together with reference TRBV7-2 and TRBJ2-3, the CDR3 gives the full variable domain: GAGVSQSPSNKVTEKGKDVELRCDPISGHTALYWYRQSLGQGLEFLIYFQGNSAPDKSGLPSDRFSAERTGGSVSTLTIQRTQQEDSAVYLCASSLPRDRPEDTQYFGPGTRLTVL.

The gene calls are TRBV25-1 and TRBJ1-1; TCRdb's assignment of TRBD1 cannot be checked, as there is no DNA. The CDR3 runs 11 residues. The germline V gene encodes CDR1 MGHDK and CDR2 SYGVNS. The chain's CDR3 is CASTGGNEAFF.

The chain employs TRBV21-1 and TRBJ2-7. TRBV21-1 counts as a pseudogene. CDR3 length equals 11 residues. The CDR3 sequence is CASSKDYEQYF.

V and J are TRBV5-1 and TRBJ1-1. The length of the CDR3 is 15 residues. Germline CDR1 and CDR2: SGHRS and YFSETQ. CDR3 protein: CASSLTDLLGDEAFF.

The chain combines TRBV6-5 with TRBJ2-7; there is no DNA to check the TCRdb D call of TRBD1. Germline V gives CDR1 MNHEY, CDR2 SVGAGI. This CDR3 contains 21 residues. The CDR3 is CASSTLSPGTGEVLLPYEQYF.

The chain carries TRBV10-3 and TRBJ2-7; without DNA, the TCRdb call of TRBD2 cannot be checked. Germline values: CDR1 ENHRY, CDR2 SYGVKD. The CDR3 covers 20 residues. The CDR3: CAISEPPGLAGGPDGSVQYF.

The chain is built from TRBV7-6 and TRBJ2-2. The CDR3 is made up of 13 amino acids. Germline V CDR1 and CDR2: SGHVS, FNYEAQ. This chain's CDR3 is CASSLLNTGELFF.